Below, 19 T cell receptor beta chains from the same sample are listed, as sequenced in a study of T cells after yellow fever vaccination. Each CDR3 protein gets one entry after TCRdb re-called the 5' RACE reads with MiXCR. The sample yields roughly 120,000 distinct CDR3 sequences, more than 7.5% seen once. The sequencing used CD8+ T cells sorted from PBMCs, collected 45 days after the yellow fever booster vaccination. The receptors shown here come from a man aged 25 to 45 who received the YFV17D yellow fever vaccine.

In this sample, this clonotype turned up a few times. This chain joins TRBV20-1 and TRBJ2-3, with TRBD2 identical over 14 bases. The germline V gene has CDR1 DFQATT and CDR2 SNEGSKA (reference sequence). The V and J ends lost 2 bases and 4 bases, in that order; junction bases with no gene match: 8. CDR3 length equals 17 residues. CDR3 nucleotide sequence: TGCAGTGCTAGATCCGATCGACTAGCGGGAGGGCCAGATACGCAGTATTTT. As protein: CSARSDRLAGGPDTQYF.

V is TRBV5-6 and J is TRBJ2-7, with D unresolved. This CDR3 region has 15 residues. CDR1 and CDR2 from the germline V gene are SGHDT and YYEEEE. Trimming removed 4 bases from V and 3 bases from J, with 17 bases in between. The CDR3 coding sequence is TGTGCCAGCAGCCGCAACGGCGCGGTTATCTACGAGCAGTACTTC. Translation: CASSRNGAVIYEQYF.

J is TRBJ2-7 and V is TRBV4-2; 10 bases fit TRBD1. Germline CDR1 reads LGHNA; CDR2 reads YNFKEQ. The CDR3 sequence is 15 residues long. V lost 1 base, J lost 6 bases, and 6 bases stayed unmatched. CDR3 protein: CASSQVGRQGAEQYF. DNA for the CDR3: TGTGCCAGCAGCCAAGTGGGGAGACAGGGGGCCGAGCAGTACTTC.

This clonotype occurred once. One junction end does not reproduce the germline sequence, and a read error may be involved. The rearrangement links TRBV6-2 or TRBV6-3 to TRBJ2-1; possibly TRBD2 for D (6 bases). The CDR3 is 13 amino acids. Looked up from germline, CDR1 is MNHEY and CDR2 is SVGEGT. The CDR3 loop reads CASSLGLYNERFF. CDR3 sequence (DNA): TGTGCCAGCAGTTTGGGACTCTACAATGAGCGGTTCTTC.

This clonotype showed up many times. This chain uses TRBV27 with TRBJ2-3; D gene unclear. Germline CDR1 and CDR2: MNHEY and SMNVEV (reference sequence). The ends were cut back, 3 bases at V and 6 bases at J, with 10 bases in the middle. CDR3 length equals 13 residues. The CDR3 spells CASSLLDSDTQYF. CDR3 sequence (DNA): TGTGCCAGCAGTTTGCTAGATTCGGATACGCAGTATTTT.

This clonotype was seen ten or more times. The chain has TRBV29-1 and TRBJ1-3, with D uncertain. The V end was cut by 6 bases, the J end by 6 bases, with 12 bases between. The germline V gene encodes CDR1 SQVTM and CDR2 ANQGSEA. The CDR3 has 12 amino acids. CDR3 sequence reads: CSVALGENTIYF. The CDR3, as DNA: TGCAGCGTCGCCCTTGGTGAAAACACCATATATTTT.

The table lists this clonotype with a few counts. This chain links TRBV6-2 or TRBV6-3 with TRBJ2-2; D gene ambiguous. From germline, CDR1 is MNHEY and CDR2 SVGEGT. The ends were cut back, 6 bases at V and 1 base at J, with 12 bases in the middle. The CDR3 has 15 residues. DNA of the CDR3: TGTGCCAGCAGCGGTCCTGGGCTGAACACCGGGGAGCTGTTTTTT. Protein product: CASSGPGLNTGELFF.

This clonotype occurred a few times. The gene calls are TRBV7-9 and TRBJ2-1; the match to TRBD2 covers 9 bases. With V trimmed by 8 bases and J by 4 bases, 6 bases remained unmatched. CDR1 is SEHNR, CDR2 FQNEAQ, per germline (reference sequence). The length of the CDR3 is 14 residues. CDR3 loop: CASLPTSGYNEQFF. DNA for the CDR3: TGTGCCAGCCTACCGACTAGCGGTTACAATGAGCAGTTCTTC.

This clonotype has a count of ten or more. V usage is TRBV29-1 and J usage is TRBJ1-4, with a tentative D call TRBD1 (6 bases). In germline, CDR1 is SQVTM, CDR2 ANQGSEA. This CDR3 contains 11 residues. The V end was cut by 6 bases, the J end by 14 bases, with 16 bases between. The CDR3 DNA reads as TGCAGCGTCCTCAGGGAGGGGGTGCTGTTTTTT. It translates to CSVLREGVLFF.

This clonotype occurred many times. The chain employs TRBV10-2 and TRBJ2-7; no reliable D call. The CDR3 is 13 amino acids. V lost 3 bases, J lost 0 bases, and 6 bases lay in between. Germline lookup yields CDR1 WSHSY and CDR2 SAAADI. The CDR3 DNA reads TGCGCCAGCAGTGAACGGTACTCCTACGAGCAGTACTTC. Its translation is CASSERYSYEQYF.

At least ten counts were recorded for this clonotype. The V call is TRBV5-5, the J call TRBJ2-3; 9 nucleotides line up with TRBD1. CDR1 is SGHKS and CDR2 is YYEKEE in the germline V gene (reference sequence). The CDR3 loop spans 15 amino acids. Germline trimming cut 4 bases from V and 7 bases from J; bases unmatched to any gene: 10. DNA for the CDR3: TGTGCCAGCAGCCCCGCGTTGGACAGGGGAAATACGCAGTATTTT. Translated, it gives CASSPALDRGNTQYF.

This clonotype was observed at least ten times. The rearrangement links TRBV15 to TRBJ2-2; 12 bases are a match to TRBD2. V shed 9 bases, J shed 2 bases, and the junction held 1 base outside the gene matches. Germline V lookup: CDR1 LNHNV, CDR2 YYDKDF (reference sequence). The CDR3 has 14 residues. CDR3 in DNA: TGTGCCACACTAGCGGGAGGTAACACCGGGGAGCTGTTTTTT. This encodes CATLAGGNTGELFF.

This clonotype was observed many times. The chain recombines TRBV27 with TRBJ1-6; no clear D gene. Germline CDR1 reads MNHEY; CDR2 reads SMNVEV (reference sequence). V lost 6 bases, J lost 7 bases, and 19 bases lay in between. The CDR3 sequence is 16 residues long. CDR3 bases: TGTGCCAGCAGCACTACCCTCCTCCGTCCAAATTCACCCCTCCACTTT. It codes for CASSTTLLRPNSPLHF.

There are a few counts of this clonotype. V usage is TRBV30 and J usage is TRBJ2-3, with D maybe TRBD2 (6 bases). The CDR3 has 12 amino acids. Germline-derived CDR1 and CDR2 are GTSNPN and SVGIG (reference sequence). Deletions cut 4 bases from V and 4 bases from J, with 9 bases between. The CDR3 reads CAWTREADTQYF. Here the CDR3 DNA reads TGTGCCTGGACTAGGGAGGCAGATACGCAGTATTTT.

This clonotype was seen ten or more times. The chain uses TRBV5-1 and TRBJ2-5, with 7 bases identical to TRBD2. The CDR3 covers 15 residues. V lost 0 bases, J lost 3 bases, and 5 bases stayed unmatched. Germline V lookup: CDR1 SGHRS, CDR2 YFSETQ. The CDR3 sequence: CASSLALGREETQYF. CDR3 in DNA: TGCGCCAGCAGCTTGGCCTTGGGGAGGGAAGAGACCCAGTACTTC.

The chain links TRBV6-1 to TRBJ2-1; 8 positions agree with TRBD1. This CDR3 has 15 amino acids. Germline lookup yields CDR1 MNHNS and CDR2 SASEGT. V lost 7 bases, J lost 5 bases, and 10 bases stayed unmatched. The DNA for the CDR3 is TGTGCCAGCAAAACGGACAGGGAGTTCCACAATGAGCAGTTCTTC. Its protein product is CASKTDREFHNEQFF.

This clonotype was seen more than once but under ten times. The rearrangement links TRBV12-3 or TRBV12-4 to TRBJ2-3; 8 bases match TRBD2. The CDR3 extends over 14 amino acids. V dropped 5 bases and J dropped 1; count of bases not matched to a gene: 2. DNA for the CDR3: TGTGCCAGCAGTCCAGCGGGAGGCACAGATACGCAGTATTTT. The encoded protein is CASSPAGGTDTQYF.

This clonotype was found many times. The chain couples TRBV28 to TRBJ2-2; TRBD2 matches at 10 bases. This CDR3 has 19 amino acids. The germline CDR1 and CDR2 sequences are MDHEN and SYDVKM. The junction had 15 bases not matched to a gene; V was cut back by 6 bases and J by 2 bases. CDR3 region: CASSLPAAGLAVNTGELFF. CDR3 in DNA: TGTGCCAGCAGCTTGCCCGCGGCTGGACTAGCGGTCAACACCGGGGAGCTGTTTTTT. The full variable domain, its missing parts supplied by reference TRBV28 and TRBJ2-2, is DVKVTQSSRYLVKRTGEKVFLECVQDMDHENMFWYRQDPGLGLRLIYFSYDVKMKEKGDIPEGYSVSREKKERFSLILESASTNQTSMYLCASSLPAAGLAVNTGELFFGEGSRLTVL.

The sample holds many counts of this clonotype. V and J are TRBV9 and TRBJ2-5; 7 bases match TRBD2. The CDR3 has 15 residues. Germline values: CDR1 SGDLS, CDR2 YYNGEE. The V segment lost 0 bases and the J segment 4 bases; nucleotides outside the gene matches: 6. CDR3 residues: CASSVDPSGPETQYF. CDR3 bases: TGTGCCAGCAGCGTAGACCCTAGCGGCCCAGAGACCCAGTACTTC. Looking up the rest from reference TRBV9 and TRBJ2-5 gives the full variable domain: DSGVTQTPKHLITATGQRVTLRCSPRSGDLSVYWYQQSLDQGLQFLIQYYNGEERAKGNILERFSAQQFPDLHSELNLSSLELGDSALYFCASSVDPSGPETQYFGPGTRLLVL.